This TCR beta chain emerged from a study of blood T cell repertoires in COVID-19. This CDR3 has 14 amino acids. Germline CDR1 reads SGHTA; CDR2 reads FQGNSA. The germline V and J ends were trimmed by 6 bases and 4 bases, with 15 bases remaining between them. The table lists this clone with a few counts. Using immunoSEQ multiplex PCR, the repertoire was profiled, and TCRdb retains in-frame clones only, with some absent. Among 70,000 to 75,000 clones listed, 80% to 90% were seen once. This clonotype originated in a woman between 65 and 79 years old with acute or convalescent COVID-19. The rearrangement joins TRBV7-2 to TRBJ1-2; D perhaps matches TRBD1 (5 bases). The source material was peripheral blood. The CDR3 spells CASRFGSGAYGYTF. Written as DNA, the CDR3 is TGTGCCAGCAGGTTTGGGAGCGGGGCCTATGGCTACACCTTC. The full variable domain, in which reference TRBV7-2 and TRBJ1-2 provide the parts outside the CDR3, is GAGVSQSPSNKVTEKGKDVELRCDPISGHTALYWYRQSLGQGLEFLIYFQGNSAPDKSGLPSDRFSAERTGGSVSTLTIQRTQQEDSAVYLCASRFGSGAYGYTFGSGTRLTVV.